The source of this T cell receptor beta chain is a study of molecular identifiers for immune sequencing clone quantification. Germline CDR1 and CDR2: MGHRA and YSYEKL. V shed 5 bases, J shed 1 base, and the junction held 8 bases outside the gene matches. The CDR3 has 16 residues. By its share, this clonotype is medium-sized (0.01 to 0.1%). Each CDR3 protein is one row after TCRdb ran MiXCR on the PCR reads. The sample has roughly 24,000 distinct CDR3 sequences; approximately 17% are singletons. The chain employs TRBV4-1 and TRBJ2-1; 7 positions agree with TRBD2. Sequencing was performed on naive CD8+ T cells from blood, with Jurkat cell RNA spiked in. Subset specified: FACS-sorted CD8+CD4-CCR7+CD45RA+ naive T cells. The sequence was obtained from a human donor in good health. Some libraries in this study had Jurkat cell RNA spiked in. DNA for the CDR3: TGCGCCAGCAGCGGGGAGGGCCCTAGATCCTACAATGAGCAGTTCTTC. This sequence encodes CASSGEGPRSYNEQFF.